These 15 T cell receptor gamma chains came from one sample sequenced in a study of gamma delta lymphoproliferative disorders and STAT genes (dated by TCRdb to about 2018). Receptor amplification or capture employed multiplex PCR. This sample was sequenced with an Illumina MiSeq. TCRdb called clones afresh from the public reads with CATT; identical DNA rows were later merged. The sample table lists under 5,000 gamma-chain clones, more than 6.5% of them with a count of one. The top ten hold approximately 35% of the sample. For both patients and controls, peripheral blood mononuclear cells were isolated, and the genomic DNA from these cells was used for TCR sequencing. The specimen was blood. The source is a human donor in good health.

Judged by abundance, this clone is medium-sized (0.01 to 0.1%). The same CDR3 can be traced to other DNA sequences in this sample. The chain joins TRGV11 to TRGJ1 or TRGJ2. No J segment appears in TCRdb, so it was assigned here by matching the sequence to germline. TRGV11 is identified as an open reading frame with a role that is uncertain. With V trimmed by 2 bases and J by 0 bases, 1 base remained unmatched. The CDR3 consists of 14 residues. The CDR3 spells CACWIRPNYYKKLF. As DNA, the CDR3 is TGTGCCTGCTGGATTAGGCCGAATTATTATAAGAAACTCTTT.

In its sample, this clone is medium-sized. The chain combines TRGV10 with TRGJ1 or TRGJ2. TCRdb is silent on the J gene; assignment here came from matching the DNA to germline. TRGV10 is placed among ORFs of uncertain function. The CDR3 runs 12 residues. After removal of 8 bases from V and 11 bases from J, the junction contained 13 bases not matched to a gene. CDR3 DNA sequence: TGTGCTGCGTGGGATTTAGAGGAAGAGAAACTCTTT. The encoded protein is CAAWDLEEEKLF.

This clone is medium-sized. The gene calls are TRGV10 and TRGJ1 or TRGJ2. Germline matching of the DNA provided the J gene here, since TCRdb leaves it blank. TRGV10 is flagged as an ORF with uncertain function. The CDR3 runs 18 residues. V was pared by 8 bases and J by 4 bases, with 24 bases of the junction left unmatched. The CDR3, as DNA: TGTGCTGCGTGGGATTACCCCCTCTTCTGGAGGGAGTATTATAAGAAACTCTTT. Encoded protein: CAAWDYPLFWREYYKKLF.

Relative to its sample, this clone is medium-sized (0.01 to 0.1%). The chain has TRGV2 and TRGJ1 or TRGJ2. The J gene, left out of TCRdb, was set here by checking the DNA against germline. Germline loops: CDR1 EGSNGY, CDR2 YDSYNSKV. CDR3 length: 16 amino acids. With V trimmed by 0 bases and J by 2 bases, 10 bases remained unmatched. CDR3 loop: CATWDGPYLDYYKKLF. CDR3 DNA sequence: TGTGCCACCTGGGACGGGCCTTATTTGGATTATTATAAGAAACTCTTT.

This clone is labeled as medium-sized (0.01 to 0.1%). The V gene is given as TRGV2, and no J gene call is available. From germline, CDR1 is EGSNGY and CDR2 YDSYNSKV. The CDR3 contains 12 residues. In DNA, the CDR3 is TGTGCCACCTGGGTGGACAGTAAAGGAAAAATCTTT. Translating it yields CATWVDSKGKIF.

This clone showed up just a few times. This sequence joins TRGV2 and TRGJ1 or TRGJ2. The J gene was not available in TCRdb and was assigned here by matching the DNA to germline segments. The V gene end was trimmed by 2 bases and the J gene end by 0 bases; junction bases not matched to a gene: 7. The CDR3 extends over 15 amino acids. Germline CDR1 reads EGSNGY; CDR2 reads YDSYNSKV. For the CDR3, the DNA is TGTGCCACCTGGGACGAGCGATGGAATTATTATAAGAAACTCTTT. Its protein product is CATWDERWNYYKKLF.

This clone is labeled as medium-sized. The rearrangement joins TRGV11 to TRGJ1 or TRGJ2. No J gene was available from TCRdb, and it was assigned here by a germline match of the DNA. TRGV11 is an open reading frame whose function is uncertain. V was pared by 2 bases and J by 3 bases, with 7 bases of the junction left unmatched. The CDR3 sequence is 15 residues long. CDR3 DNA: TGTGCCTGCTGGATTAGGCCACAAACTTATTATAAGAAACTCTTT. This gives the protein CACWIRPQTYYKKLF.

This clone is medium-sized by share. V and J are TRGV10 and TRGJP1. The J gene, not given by TCRdb, was assigned here from a germline match of the nucleotide sequence. TRGV10 is designated an ORF whose function remains uncertain. The V segment lost 8 bases and the J segment 0 bases; nucleotides outside the gene matches: 7. This CDR3 is built from 15 residues. The CDR3 coding sequence is TGTGCTGCGTGGGAGTCATATACCACTGGTTGGTTCAAGATATTT. Translating it yields CAAWESYTTGWFKIF.

By proportion, this clone is medium-sized. The J gene is TRGJP1, the V gene TRGV11. TCRdb records no J gene; here it was assigned by comparing the DNA to germline. TRGV11 carries the ORF label, with uncertain function. Trimming took 0 bases from V and 8 from J; bases not matched to a gene: 9. The CDR3 totals 16 residues. The CDR3 nucleotides are TGTGCCTGCTGGATTAGGCACGTGTTAGGGGGTTGGTTCAAGATATTT. Translating it yields CACWIRHVLGGWFKIF.

By sample fraction, this clone is medium-sized. The J gene is TRGJ1 or TRGJ2, the V gene TRGV2. In the absence of a J gene in TCRdb, the DNA was matched to germline to assign it here. In germline, CDR1 is EGSNGY, CDR2 YDSYNSKV. V lost 0 bases to trimming and J lost 6 bases; unmatched junction nucleotides: 23. The CDR3 has 19 amino acids. The CDR3 region has the DNA TGTGCCACCTGGGACGGGCTTGAGGAGTTAAGGTTCGCGCCTTATAAGAAACTCTTT. This encodes CATWDGLEELRFAPYKKLF.

By share of the sample, this clone is medium-sized. Other DNA sequences of this sample code for an identical CDR3. The V call is TRGV2, the J call TRGJ1 or TRGJ2. The J gene, absent from TCRdb, was called here by matching the DNA to germline. Germline lookup yields CDR1 EGSNGY and CDR2 YDSYNSKV. The CDR3 contains 14 residues. V shed 0 bases and J 3 bases; nucleotides not matched to a gene: 5. The CDR3 DNA reads TGTGCCACCTGGGACGGGAATCTTTATTATAAGAAACTCTTT. Encoded protein: CATWDGNLYYKKLF.

This clone is medium-sized. This sequence joins TRGV4 and TRGJ1 or TRGJ2. The J gene is absent in TCRdb and was assigned here via DNA matching to germline. Per germline, CDR1 EGSTGY and CDR2 YDSYTSSV. CDR3 size: 14 residues. V lost 0 bases, J lost 5 bases, and 7 bases stayed unmatched. For the CDR3, the DNA is TGTGCCACCTGGGATGGGCCCAGTCATTATAAGAAACTCTTT. Its translation: CATWDGPSHYKKLF.

This clone is medium-sized. This chain joins TRGV3 and TRGJ1 or TRGJ2. The J gene was missing in TCRdb and was found by matching the end of the DNA to germline. The J segment lost 12 bases and the V segment lost 0 bases, leaving 5 bases of the junction unmatched. Germline values: CDR1 VTNTFY, CDR2 YDVSTARD (reference sequence). This CDR3 region has 11 residues. CDR3 loop: CATWDRPTKLF. In nucleotides, the CDR3 is TGTGCCACCTGGGACAGGCCCACGAAACTCTTT.

By sample fraction, this clone is medium-sized (0.01 to 0.1%). This chain connects TRGV4 to TRGJP1. Matching the DNA to germline supplied the J gene, which TCRdb does not give. Trimming removed 3 bases from V and 4 bases from J; junction bases left unmatched: 8. The CDR3 sequence is 15 residues long. Germline V gene sequence: CDR1 EGSTGY, CDR2 YDSYTSSV. CDR3 protein: CATWDPDYTGWFKIF. DNA for the CDR3: TGTGCCACCTGGGATCCTGATTACACTGGTTGGTTCAAGATATTT.

By sample share, this clone is medium-sized. CDR3: CAALVSPRRRVTGWFKIF. The CDR3 DNA is TGTGCTGCCCTGGTGTCCCCTCGGAGGAGGGTCACTGGTTGGTTCAAGATATTT. The gene calls are TRGV10 and TRGJP1. TCRdb supplies no J gene; here it was assigned by aligning the nucleotide sequence to germline. TRGV10 qualifies as an ORF whose function is uncertain. Trimming removed 12 bases from V and 4 bases from J; junction bases left unmatched: 24. This CDR3 is 18 amino acids long.